Each of the 25 T cell receptor beta chains below was sequenced from the same sample in a study of T cells in localized non-small cell lung cancer. Here immunoSEQ multiplex PCR was the method, and the copy in TCRdb shows in-frame clones only, minus some. The sample includes over 30,000 clones, around nine tenths of them seen just once. Material: peripheral blood, obtained before any cancer treatment. The source of these receptors is a woman aged 35 to 69 with stage I lung adenocarcinoma.

The chain joins TRBV27 to TRBJ1-2; D not certain. The V and J ends lost 3 bases and 1 base respectively, with 6 bases between them. The CDR3 loop spans 13 amino acids. From germline, CDR1 is MNHEY and CDR2 SMNVEV (reference sequence). CDR3 DNA sequence: TGTGCCAGCAGTTTGGCTTATAACTATGGCTACACCTTC. Encoded protein: CASSLAYNYGYTF.

V is TRBV18 and J is TRBJ2-5, with unresolved D. CDR1 and CDR2 (germline): KGHSH, LQKENI. CDR3 size: 13 residues. The ends were cut back, 4 bases at V and 5 bases at J, with 11 bases in the middle. In DNA, the CDR3 is TGTGCCAGCTCACTTAGCTCCGGGGAGACCCAGTACTTC. Translating it yields CASSLSSGETQYF.

The genes are TRBV6-1 and TRBJ2-5; 7 bases line up with TRBD2. J gave up 5 bases and V 4 bases, and 10 bases lay outside the gene matches. Germline V gene sequence: CDR1 MNHNS, CDR2 SASEGT. CDR3 size: 15 residues. CDR3 in DNA: TGTGCCAGCAGTGGGCCTCCGGGACTACCGGAGACCCAGTACTTC. Its translation: CASSGPPGLPETQYF.

The V call is TRBV6-6, the J call TRBJ2-3, with D possibly TRBD1 on 5 matching bases. This CDR3 comprises 14 residues. The germline CDR1 and CDR2 sequences are MNHNY and SVGAGI (reference sequence). Deletions cut 5 bases from V and 4 bases from J, with 13 bases between. The CDR3 DNA follows: TGTGCCAGCAGTCAGGGTACGGGCGCAGATACGCAGTATTTT. It yields the protein CASSQGTGADTQYF.

This chain links TRBV4-2 with TRBJ1-3, with D possibly matching TRBD1 (5 bases). V lost 0 bases and J 3 bases, leaving 9 bases between the germline ends. Germline lookup yields CDR1 LGHNA and CDR2 YNFKEQ. This CDR3 has 15 amino acids. DNA of the CDR3: TGTGCCAGCAGCCAAGATAGGCAGGGTGGAAACACCATATATTTT. As protein: CASSQDRQGGNTIYF.

The rearrangement uses TRBV28 and TRBJ2-7, with TRBD2 identical over 13 bases. The CDR3 consists of 13 residues. CDR1 MDHEN and CDR2 SYDVKM come from the germline V gene. The CDR3 loop is CTTGTSGIYEQYF. CDR3 DNA sequence: TGTACAACAGGGACTAGCGGGATTTACGAGCAGTACTTC.

This clone was recorded once. This rearrangement joins TRBV2 to TRBJ2-6, with 8 bases identical to TRBD2. J gave up 8 bases and V 11 bases, and 5 bases lay outside the gene matches. CDR1 is SNHLY and CDR2 is FYNNEI in the germline V gene. This CDR3 contains 12 residues. The CDR3 spells CAFREGSNVLTF. In nucleotides, the CDR3 is TGTGCCTTCCGGGAGGGGTCCAACGTCCTGACTTTC.

The V and J genes are TRBV10-1 and TRBJ2-5, with TRBD1 as a possible D gene (5 bases). Judging by the DNA end, TRBJ2-7 fits better; the J call may be wrong. From germline, CDR1 is WNHNN and CDR2 SYGVQD (reference sequence). The CDR3 is made up of 13 amino acids. DNA of the CDR3: TGCGCCAGCCTTACCGAAGGGGTCTACGAGCAGTACTTC. Encoded protein: CASLTEGVYEQYF.

The genes are TRBV9 and TRBJ2-1, with D possibly matching TRBD2 (6 bases). The V end lost 0 bases, the J end lost 2 bases, and 12 bases lay between the germline ends. This CDR3 spans 16 amino acids. Germline V gene lookup returns CDR1 SGDLS and CDR2 YYNGEE. For the CDR3, the DNA is TGTGCCAGCAGCGTAGGGGGTAGCGGAACCTACAATGAGCAGTTCTTC. Translating it yields CASSVGGSGTYNEQFF.

V and J are TRBV14 and TRBJ1-4; 7 bases fit TRBD1. The germline CDR1 and CDR2 sequences are SGHDN and FVKESK. The CDR3 is made up of 19 amino acids. Unmatched junction bases numbered 22, after V lost 4 bases and J lost 8 bases. In nucleotides, the CDR3 is TGTGCCAGCAGCCGGGGAACCGGGACAGTCGTTGGATTAAGCGAAAAACTGTTTTTT. This encodes CASSRGTGTVVGLSEKLFF.

The CDR3 here is CAWSVLSSYEQYF. CDR3 bases: TGTGCCTGGAGTGTGCTAAGCTCCTACGAGCAGTACTTC. The chain employs TRBV30 and TRBJ2-7; D is unresolved. Germline lookup yields CDR1 GTSNPN and CDR2 SVGIG (reference sequence). V lost 0 bases and J lost 0, with 6 bases in between. This CDR3 has 13 amino acids.

CDR3 amino acids: CASNIAGATYNEQFF. The CDR3 nucleotides are TGTGCCAGCAATATAGCGGGAGCCACCTACAATGAGCAGTTCTTC. The chain is built from TRBV6-1 and TRBJ2-1, with TRBD2 matching 9 bases. J was trimmed by 2 bases and V by 7 bases; bases with no gene match: 6. The CDR3 spans 15 residues. CDR1 and CDR2 from the germline V gene are MNHNS and SASEGT.

The J gene is TRBJ2-3, the V gene TRBV6-1; 8 bases fit TRBD2. The CDR3 loop spans 15 amino acids. Germline lookup yields CDR1 MNHNS and CDR2 SASEGT. The junction had 9 bases not matched to a gene; V was cut back by 5 bases and J by 5 bases. The CDR3 DNA follows: TGTGCCAGCAGTCTACTAGCGGAGGCAGTAGATACGCAGTATTTT. Translating gives CASSLLAEAVDTQYF.

The V gene is TRBV29-1, the J gene TRBJ2-5; TRBD1 matches at 8 bases. With 4 bases clipped from V and 10 bases from J, the junction kept 8 bases outside the gene matches. The CDR3 is 12 amino acids. Germline lookup yields CDR1 SQVTM and CDR2 ANQGSEA. CDR3 DNA: TGCAGCGTTGTAGGACAGGGTATGGACCAGTACTTC. Protein product: CSVVGQGMDQYF.

V usage is TRBV18 and J usage is TRBJ2-1; D is uncertain. CDR3 length: 12 amino acids. The V and J ends lost 1 base and 6 bases respectively, with 4 bases between them. The germline V gene has CDR1 KGHSH and CDR2 LQKENI. This chain's CDR3 is CASSPLGNEQFF. Here the CDR3 DNA reads TGTGCCAGCTCACCACTCGGCAATGAGCAGTTCTTC.

The V gene is TRBV7-3, the J gene TRBJ2-1; D gene ambiguous. Germline CDR1 SGHTA, CDR2 FQGTGA. CDR3 length: 14 amino acids. The ends were cut back, 3 bases at V and 2 bases at J, with 8 bases in the middle. The CDR3 protein is CASSLYGPYNEQFF. The CDR3 DNA reads TGTGCCAGCAGCTTGTACGGACCCTACAATGAGCAGTTCTTC.

Note on this clone: One end of the junction varies from germline; a read error may be responsible. The V and J genes are TRBV30 and TRBJ2-2, with D tentatively TRBD2 (5 bases). The CDR3 has 15 amino acids. The germline V gene encodes CDR1 GTSNPN and CDR2 SVGIG (reference sequence). The CDR3 DNA is TGTGCCTGGAGTTTTGTAGTCGGGAAACACCGGGGAGCTGTTTTT. Translating gives CAWSFVVGKHRGAVF.

This rearrangement joins TRBV7-2 to TRBJ2-6; D is possibly TRBD2 (6 bases). V was cut by 1 base and J by 5 bases, with 18 bases left in between. Germline assignment: CDR1 SGHTA and CDR2 FQGNSA. The CDR3 is made up of 18 amino acids. CDR3 DNA sequence: TGTGCCAGCAGCTTAGTGGGAGTTGGGGGGTCTTGGGCCAACGTCCTGACTTTC. Amino acid sequence: CASSLVGVGGSWANVLTF.

The chain carries TRBV5-1 and TRBJ1-1; perhaps TRBD1 as D (5 bases). The germline V gene encodes CDR1 SGHRS and CDR2 YFSETQ. V gave up 3 bases and J gave up 4 bases, with 13 bases separating them. The CDR3 spans 14 residues. The CDR3 reads CASSSGGGPTEAFF. CDR3 sequence (DNA): TGCGCCAGCAGCTCCGGGGGTGGTCCCACTGAAGCTTTCTTT.

The chain links TRBV7-3 to TRBJ2-5, with D tentatively TRBD2 (5 bases). Trimming shortened V by 5 bases and J by 1 base, and 8 bases separated the two germline ends. The CDR3 consists of 13 residues. Germline assignment: CDR1 SGHTA and CDR2 FQGTGA. The CDR3 is CASSIGLQETQYF. The CDR3 bases are TGTGCCAGCAGCATCGGACTCCAAGAGACCCAGTACTTC. Complete variable domain (other parts from reference TRBV7-3 and TRBJ2-5): GAGVSQTPSNKVTEKGKYVELRCDPISGHTALYWYRQSLGQGPEFLIYFQGTGAADDSGLPNDRFFAVRPEGSVSTLKIQRTERGDSAVYLCASSIGLQETQYFGPGTRLLVL.

This sequence joins TRBV4-2 and TRBJ1-2; D call uncertain. V dropped 1 base and J dropped 1 base, with 10 bases sitting between them. The V gene's germline CDR1 is LGHNA and CDR2 YNFKEQ. The CDR3 contains 15 residues. CDR3 DNA sequence: TGTGCCAGCAGCCAAGCAGGAGCCATTAACTATGGCTACACCTTC. Translation gives CASSQAGAINYGYTF.

The chain is built from TRBV6-5 and TRBJ1-1, with unresolved D. V was clipped by 5 bases and J by 3 bases, with 13 bases between them. CDR1 MNHEY and CDR2 SVGAGI come from the germline V gene. The CDR3 has 14 amino acids. Here the CDR3 reads CASSTFGLYTEAFF. In DNA form, the CDR3 reads TGTGCCAGCAGTACATTTGGACTCTACACTGAAGCTTTCTTT.

The chain combines TRBV5-1 with TRBJ2-3, with 8 bases fitting TRBD2. Germline values: CDR1 SGHRS, CDR2 YFSETQ. This CDR3 is 16 amino acids long. V lost 3 bases to trimming and J lost 2 bases; unmatched junction nucleotides: 8. For the CDR3, the DNA is TGCGCCAGCAGCTCTGGGACTAGTTGGGCCACAGATACGCAGTATTTT. Its translation: CASSSGTSWATDTQYF. The variable domain in full, completed from reference TRBV5-1 and TRBJ2-3, reads KAGVTQTPRYLIKTRGQQVTLSCSPISGHRSVSWYQQTPGQGLQFLFEYFSETQRNKGNFPGRFSGRQFSNSRSEMNVSTLELGDSALYLCASSSGTSWATDTQYFGPGTRLTVL.

The chain joins TRBV19 to TRBJ1-4; maybe TRBD1 (6 bases). CDR3 size: 15 residues. The germline gives CDR1 LNHDA, CDR2 SQIVND (reference sequence). V was trimmed by 3 bases and J by 0 bases, leaving 8 bases between them. The CDR3 DNA reads TGTGCCAGTAGTATTTGGACAGCAACTAATGAAAAACTGTTTTTT. Protein: CASSIWTATNEKLFF.

The chain links TRBV2 to TRBJ1-1; D not resolved. Germline CDR1 SNHLY, CDR2 FYNNEI. The CDR3 totals 11 residues. The V and J ends lost 1 base and 7 bases respectively, with 4 bases between them. The CDR3 here is CASSEDSEAFF. CDR3 coding DNA: TGTGCCAGCAGTGAAGATAGTGAAGCTTTCTTT.